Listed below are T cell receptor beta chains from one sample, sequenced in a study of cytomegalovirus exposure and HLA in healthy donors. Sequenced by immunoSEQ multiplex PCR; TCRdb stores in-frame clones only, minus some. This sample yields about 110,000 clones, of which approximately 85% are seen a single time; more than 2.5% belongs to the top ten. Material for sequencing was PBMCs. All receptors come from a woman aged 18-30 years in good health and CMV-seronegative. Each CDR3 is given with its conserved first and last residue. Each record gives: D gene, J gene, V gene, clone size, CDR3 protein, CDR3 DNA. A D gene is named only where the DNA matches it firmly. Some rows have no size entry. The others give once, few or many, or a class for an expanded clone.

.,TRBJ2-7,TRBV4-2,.,CASSQERAGRSYEQYF,TGTGCCAGCAGCCAAGAGAGGGCAGGGAGGTCCTACGAGCAGTACTTC
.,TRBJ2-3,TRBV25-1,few,CASSDGQDNTDTQYF,TGTGCCAGCAGTGATGGTCAGGACAACACAGATACGCAGTATTTT
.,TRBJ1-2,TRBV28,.,CASSLVGGTYGYTF,TGTGCCAGCAGTTTAGTTGGGGGGACCTATGGCTACACCTTC
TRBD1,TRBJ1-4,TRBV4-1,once,CASSHPGTANEKLFF,TGCGCCAGCAGCCACCCCGGGACAGCTAATGAAAAACTGTTTTTT
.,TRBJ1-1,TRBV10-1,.,CASSENYRNTEAFF,TGCGCCAGCAGTGAGAATTACAGGAACACTGAAGCTTTCTTT
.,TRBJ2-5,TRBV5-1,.,CASSLGPGAPSRHQETQYF,TGCGCCAGCAGCTTGGGGCCAGGGGCCCCTTCTAGGCACCAAGAGACCCAGTACTTC
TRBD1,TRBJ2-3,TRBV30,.,CAWTRDRVRANTQYF,TGTGCCTGGACCCGGGACAGGGTGCGGGCGAATACGCAGTATTTT
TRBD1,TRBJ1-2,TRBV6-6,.,CASSYPGQAIGYTF,TGTGCCAGCAGTTACCCGGGACAGGCGATTGGCTACACCTTC
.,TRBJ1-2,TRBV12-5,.,CASGYGDFYGYTF,TGTGCTAGTGGATACGGGGATTTCTATGGCTACACCTTC
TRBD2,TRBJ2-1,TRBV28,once,CASSLLPPGLAGGQDEQFF,TGTGCCAGCAGTTTATTGCCACCGGGACTAGCGGGGGGGCAGGATGAGCAGTTCTTC
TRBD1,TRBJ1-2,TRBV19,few,CASRTGENGYTF,TGTGCCAGTAGGACAGGGGAGAATGGCTACACCTTC
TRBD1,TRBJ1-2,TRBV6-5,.,CASGEGGAFYGYTF,TGTGCCAGCGGTGAAGGGGGCGCTTTCTATGGCTACACCTTC
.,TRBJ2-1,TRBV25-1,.,CASSASRGEQFF,TGTGCCAGCAGTGCCTCACGAGGAGAGCAGTTCTTC